This T cell receptor (beta chain) was recorded in a study of shared clonotypes between healthy human individuals. Study-wide results and caveats: Among several donors, roughly 5% of naive CD4 clonotypes were found in common.

The CDR3 totals 14 residues. The trim removed 10 bases at V and 2 bases at J, leaving 4 bases unmatched. Germline values: CDR1 WSHSY, CDR2 SAAADI. Measured with immunoSEQ multiplex PCR; TCRdb has only the in-frame clones, and not every one. The table lists roughly 86,000 clones, almost 70% of them singletons. A remark on this clone: Its antigen is still unknown.

Pooled CD45RO+ cells and CCR7-negative CD45RA+ TemRA cells made up CD8 memory. The genes are TRBV10-2 and TRBJ2-3; 12 nucleotides line up with TRBD2. Material for sequencing was memory CD8+ T cells sorted from blood. Described subset: CD45RO+ cells pooled with CCR7-negative TemRA cells. The sequence came from a man younger than 45 in good health. CDR3 amino acids: CATGLAGPTDTQYF. CDR3 DNA: TGCGCCACCGGACTAGCGGGACCCACAGATACGCAGTATTTT.